This passage covers 8 T cell receptor beta chains from one sample sequenced in a study of T-cell memory formation after mild COVID-19. A single record per CDR3 protein comes from TCRdb applying MiXCR to the 5' RACE reads. This table has 92,000 or so distinct CDR3 sequences, around 13% appearing once. Sequencing input: PBMCs or a T cell subset sorted from them (not recorded which). The receptors come from an adult woman who had mild COVID-19 (a few samples of this study predate the infection). Cell type and time point are not known.

The V call is TRBV12-3 or TRBV12-4, the J call TRBJ2-1, with D possibly matching TRBD1 (5 bases). V was cut by 6 bases and J by 4 bases, with 16 bases left in between. The CDR3 spans 15 residues. Written as DNA, the CDR3 is TGTGCCAGCAGCCTGGGGCTATCATGGTACAATGAGCAGTTCTTC. It codes for CASSLGLSWYNEQFF.

This clonotype was observed a handful of times. V and J are TRBV11-2 and TRBJ2-3; D not resolved. The CDR3 loop spans 15 amino acids. The germline CDR1 and CDR2 sequences are SGHAT and FQNNGV. The V end was cut by 5 bases, the J end by 2 bases, with 14 bases between. The chain's CDR3 is CASSASRQITDTQYF. The CDR3 nucleotides read TGTGCCAGCAGCGCCAGCCGGCAAATCACAGATACGCAGTATTTT.

This chain links TRBV12-3 or TRBV12-4 with TRBJ2-5; TRBD1 matches 9 bases. J was trimmed by 5 bases and V by 5 bases; bases with no gene match: 6. CDR3 length: 14 amino acids. CDR3 in amino acids: CASSAGTGLETQYF. The CDR3 region has the DNA TGTGCCAGCAGTGCCGGGACAGGGCTGGAGACCCAGTACTTC.

This clonotype was seen repeatedly, ten times or more. This rearrangement joins TRBV7-9 to TRBJ2-3; D call uncertain. The length of the CDR3 is 13 residues. The germline CDR1 and CDR2 sequences are SEHNR and FQNEAQ (reference sequence). Trimming pared 0 bases from V and 4 bases from J, leaving 5 bases between. The CDR3 is CASSLASPDTQYF. CDR3 nucleotide sequence: TGTGCCAGCAGCTTAGCTTCCCCAGATACGCAGTATTTT.

The sample holds a few counts of this clonotype. The V gene is TRBV29-1, the J gene TRBJ2-7; no firm D call. The CDR3 contains 13 residues. CDR1 and CDR2 from the germline V gene are SQVTM and ANQGSEA. Trimming took 3 bases from V and 1 from J, leaving 10 bases between them. CDR3 bases: TGCAGCGTTGAGATTTTAGGTTCCTACGAGCAGTACTTC. Its translation is CSVEILGSYEQYF.

There are a few counts of this clonotype. The J gene is TRBJ1-1, the V gene TRBV18; TRBD1 might be the D (5 bases). Trimming took off 5 bases at V and 1 base at J, with 14 bases between the two ends. CDR1 and CDR2 from the germline V gene are KGHSH and LQKENI. This CDR3 spans 15 amino acids. Here the CDR3 reads CASSYPGLQNTEAFF. In DNA, the CDR3 is TGTGCCAGCTCATATCCGGGACTTCAGAACACTGAAGCTTTCTTT.

This chain joins TRBV7-6 and TRBJ2-2; D gene ambiguous. In germline, CDR1 is SGHVS, CDR2 FNYEAQ. Trimming removed 4 bases from V and 3 bases from J, with 3 bases in between. The CDR3 has 12 amino acids. The chain's CDR3 is CASSSYTGELFF. The CDR3 coding sequence is TGTGCCAGCAGCTCATACACCGGGGAGCTGTTTTTT. Full variable domain (outside the CDR3, taken from reference TRBV7-6 and TRBJ2-2): GAGVSQSPRYKVTKRGQDVALRCDPISGHVSLYWYRQALGQGPEFLTYFNYEAQQDKSGLPNDRFSAERPEGSISTLTIQRTEQRDSAMYRCASSSYTGELFFGEGSRLTVL.

In its sample, this clonotype was seen a few times. The chain joins TRBV12-3 or TRBV12-4 to TRBJ2-7; 7 bases are shared with TRBD1. After removal of 4 bases from V and 7 bases from J, the junction contained 7 bases not matched to a gene. The CDR3 has 13 residues. CDR3 DNA sequence: TGTGCCAGCAGTTCGGGGACAGCGCCAGAGCAGTACTTC. It encodes CASSSGTAPEQYF.